The clone carrying this TCR beta chain was counted at least ten times. Its antigen is as yet unknown. The data are from a study of blood T cells in healthy people across ages. Germline-derived CDR1 and CDR2 are SGHTA and FQGTGA. Trimming pared 8 bases from V and 0 bases from J, leaving 7 bases between. The CDR3 consists of 12 residues. A second PCR of 7 to 11 cycles used a sample-barcoded 5' primer and a J-beta primer mix. TCRdb reprocessed the 5' RACE reads via MiXCR and lists one record per CDR3 protein. The table has fewer than 900,000 distinct CDR3 sequences, roughly 43% seen once; the top ten hold 20% to 25%. Findings and limits, study-wide: Diversity figures derived from one million T cells were judged to underestimate the true value.

The sequenced material came from blood. The rearrangement uses TRBV7-3 and TRBJ2-5; D call uncertain. The receptor comes from a woman aged 55-69 years in good health. In DNA, the CDR3 is TGTGCCAGCTCACCAAACCAAGAGACCCAGTACTTC. Translating it yields CASSPNQETQYF.